The 21 T cell receptor beta chains below all came from one sample that was sequenced in a study of blood T cell repertoires in COVID-19. Data came from immunoSEQ multiplex PCR; TCRdb stores just in-frame clones and leaves some out. The sample consists of fewer than 400,000 clones, approximately 86% of them appearing once. The sequencing sample was made of peripheral blood. Receptors were obtained from a human donor in a cohort sampled during active COVID-19.

This clone was detected a few times. The chain uses TRBV4-2 and TRBJ1-1; D remains ambiguous. Germline-derived CDR1 and CDR2 are LGHNA and YNFKEQ. This CDR3 has 15 residues. Trimming removed 4 bases from V and 4 bases from J, with 16 bases in between. The CDR3: CASSPNGRLFTEAFF. CDR3 nucleotide sequence: TGTGCCAGCAGCCCCAATGGGAGACTATTCACTGAAGCTTTCTTT.

The chain carries TRBV25-1 and TRBJ1-1, with D possibly matching TRBD1 (6 bases). This CDR3 region has 14 residues. The ends were cut back, 5 bases at V and 1 base at J, with 11 bases in the middle. Germline values: CDR1 MGHDK, CDR2 SYGVNS. CDR3 nucleotides: TGTGCCAGCAGTACAAACAGGGCGAACACTGAAGCTTTCTTT. It encodes CASSTNRANTEAFF. Full variable domain (outside the CDR3, taken from reference TRBV25-1 and TRBJ1-1): EADIYQTPRYLVIGTGKKITLECSQTMGHDKMYWYQQDPGMELHLIHYSYGVNSTEKGDLSSESTVSRIRTEHFPLTLESARPSHTSQYLCASSTNRANTEAFFGQGTRLTVV.

The J gene is TRBJ1-2, the V gene TRBV9; 12 bases match TRBD1. J was trimmed by 7 bases and V by 3 bases; bases with no gene match: 7. Germline CDR1 reads SGDLS; CDR2 reads YYNGEE. The CDR3 spans 15 residues. In DNA form, the CDR3 reads TGTGCCAGCAGCGCGGGACAGGGGGCATGGGGTGGCTACACCTTC. Translated: CASSAGQGAWGGYTF.

The V call is TRBV25-1, the J call TRBJ1-2; TRBD1 agrees at 7 bases. This CDR3 spans 14 amino acids. Germline CDR1 MGHDK, CDR2 SYGVNS. V lost 4 bases, J lost 5 bases, and 7 bases stayed unmatched. This chain's CDR3 is CASSVGTELYGYTF. In nucleotides, the CDR3 is TGTGCCAGCAGTGTAGGGACAGAACTTTATGGCTACACCTTC.

The rearrangement uses TRBV6-5 and TRBJ2-3; 10 bases match TRBD2. Germline V gives CDR1 MNHEY, CDR2 SVGAGI. Trimming took 0 bases from V and 6 from J; bases not matched to a gene: 6. This CDR3 has 16 residues. CDR3 bases: TGTGCCAGCAGTTACTCATCAGCGGGAGGGCCCGATACGCAGTATTTT. Amino acids: CASSYSSAGGPDTQYF.

This chain joins TRBV2 and TRBJ2-7; 14 bases agree with TRBD2. The germline gives CDR1 SNHLY, CDR2 FYNNEI. The V segment lost 1 base and the J segment 12 bases; nucleotides outside the gene matches: 8. This CDR3 has 15 amino acids. CDR3 in DNA: TGTGCCAGCAGTGAAGGCACCGGGACTAGCGGGGGCCGGTACTTC. It translates to CASSEGTGTSGGRYF.

This clone was seen a single time. Here the CDR3 reads CASSWDRGSYEQYF. The DNA of the CDR3 is TGTGCCAGCAGCTGGGACAGGGGGAGCTACGAGCAGTACTTC. The chain is built from TRBV11-2 and TRBJ2-7; the match to TRBD1 covers 11 bases. The J segment lost 3 bases and the V segment lost 4 bases, leaving 2 bases of the junction unmatched. The CDR3 is 14 residues long. Per germline, CDR1 SGHAT and CDR2 FQNNGV.

This chain uses TRBV30 with TRBJ1-3; 7 bases map to TRBD1. Trimming took 1 base from V and 0 from J; bases not matched to a gene: 6. The CDR3 has 16 amino acids. From germline, CDR1 is GTSNPN and CDR2 SVGIG (reference sequence). CDR3 nucleotide sequence: TGTGCCTGGAGTGCGGGACAGCCCTCCTCTGGAAACACCATATATTTT. Amino acids: CAWSAGQPSSGNTIYF. The variable domain in full, with the rest retrieved from reference TRBV30 and TRBJ1-3, is SQTIHQWPATLVQPVGSPLSLECTVEGTSNPNLYWYRQAAGRGLQLLFYSVGIGQISSEVPQNLSASRPQDRQFILSSKKLLLSDSGFYLCAWSAGQPSSGNTIYFGEGSWLTVV.

This chain links TRBV25-1 with TRBJ2-7; tentative D call: TRBD1 (6 bases). CDR3 length equals 14 residues. Trimming took off 3 bases at V and 2 bases at J, with 11 bases between the two ends. CDR1 and CDR2 (germline): MGHDK, SYGVNS. Here the CDR3 DNA reads TGTGCCAGCAGTGAGACACAGGGTACCTACGAGCAGTACTTC. This encodes CASSETQGTYEQYF.

A few counts support this clone. This chain connects TRBV2 to TRBJ2-5; TRBD2 is a possible D gene (5 bases). This CDR3 region has 14 residues. Germline V gene data show CDR1 as SNHLY and CDR2 as FYNNEI. V lost 5 bases and J lost 3, with 13 bases in between. The CDR3 spells CASSITPGKETQYF. The CDR3 DNA is TGTGCCAGCAGTATAACCCCGGGGAAAGAGACCCAGTACTTC.

This clone was found a few times. The chain uses TRBV7-9 and TRBJ1-1; 7 positions match TRBD1. V was pared by 8 bases and J by 3 bases, with 12 bases of the junction left unmatched. CDR3 length: 15 amino acids. CDR1 and CDR2 (germline): SEHNR, FQNEAQ (reference sequence). The DNA for the CDR3 is TGTGCCAGCTCGGATTCGGGACAGTCCTACACTGAAGCTTTCTTT. It codes for CASSDSGQSYTEAFF. Together with reference TRBV7-9 and TRBJ1-1, the CDR3 gives the full variable domain: DTGVSQNPRHKITKRGQNVTFRCDPISEHNRLYWYRQTLGQGPEFLTYFQNEAQLEKSRLLSDRFSAERPKGSFSTLEIQRTEQGDSAMYLCASSDSGQSYTEAFFGQGTRLTVV.

J is TRBJ1-5 and V is TRBV28; possible D gene TRBD1, 5 bases. The CDR3 runs 15 residues. Trimming removed 6 bases from V and 7 bases from J, with 19 bases in between. Per germline, CDR1 MDHEN and CDR2 SYDVKM. The CDR3 reads CASRGTGVEWQPQHF. The CDR3 nucleotides are TGTGCCAGCAGGGGTACGGGGGTGGAGTGGCAGCCCCAGCATTTT.

V usage is TRBV5-1 and J usage is TRBJ2-1; 15 nucleotides line up with TRBD2. Germline V gives CDR1 SGHRS, CDR2 YFSETQ. The CDR3 contains 16 residues. The J segment lost 8 bases and the V segment lost 4 bases, leaving 7 bases of the junction unmatched. The CDR3 DNA reads as TGCGCCAGCAGCCGAGGACTAGCGGGGGGGCGACATGAGCAGTTCTTC. Protein sequence: CASSRGLAGGRHEQFF.

This chain uses TRBV5-1 with TRBJ2-3; 7 bases line up with TRBD2. The junction had 7 bases not matched to a gene; V was cut back by 0 bases and J by 6 bases. The CDR3 is made up of 15 amino acids. Germline V gene sequence: CDR1 SGHRS, CDR2 YFSETQ. This chain's CDR3 is CASSLVGGWRDTQYF. The CDR3 DNA reads as TGCGCCAGCAGCTTGGTGGGAGGGTGGAGGGATACGCAGTATTTT.

The V gene is TRBV2, the J gene TRBJ2-1; 14 bases are a match to TRBD2. J was trimmed by 4 bases and V by 6 bases; bases with no gene match: 5. Germline assignment: CDR1 SNHLY and CDR2 FYNNEI. CDR3 length: 16 amino acids. CDR3 residues: CASRFGTSGSYNEQFF. The CDR3 nucleotides read TGTGCCAGCAGATTCGGGACTAGCGGGAGTTACAATGAGCAGTTCTTC. Full variable domain (remainder filled in from reference TRBV2 and TRBJ2-1): EPEVTQTPSHQVTQMGQEVILRCVPISNHLYFYWYRQILGQKVEFLVSFYNNEISEKSEIFDDQFSVERPDGSNFTLKIRSTKLEDSAMYFCASRFGTSGSYNEQFFGPGTRLTVL.

The CDR3 DNA reads TGTGCCAGCAGGTTACACCTGAACACTGAAGCTTTCTTT. Amino acids: CASRLHLNTEAFF. The chain combines TRBV2 with TRBJ1-1; D remains unclear. The V gene's germline CDR1 is SNHLY and CDR2 FYNNEI. V lost 6 bases and J lost 0, with 8 bases in between. This CDR3 is 13 amino acids long.

This chain links TRBV7-2 with TRBJ2-3; the match to TRBD2 covers 7 bases. The germline V gene encodes CDR1 SGHTA and CDR2 FQGNSA. The V segment lost 5 bases and the J segment 1 base; nucleotides outside the gene matches: 9. The CDR3 is 16 amino acids. This CDR3 is CASSRLTGGGTDTQYF. In nucleotides, the CDR3 is TGTGCCAGCAGCCGCCTAACGGGAGGTGGCACAGATACGCAGTATTTT. Variable domain in full (rest from reference TRBV7-2 and TRBJ2-3): GAGVSQSPSNKVTEKGKDVELRCDPISGHTALYWYRQSLGQGLEFLIYFQGNSAPDKSGLPSDRFSAERTGGSVSTLTIQRTQQEDSAVYLCASSRLTGGGTDTQYFGPGTRLTVL.

The chain combines TRBV15 with TRBJ2-7, with 10 bases lining up with TRBD1. The CDR3 spans 15 residues. The germline gives CDR1 LNHNV, CDR2 YYDKDF (reference sequence). V dropped 3 bases and J dropped 6; count of bases not matched to a gene: 8. The CDR3: CATSSDPTGGSEQYF. The DNA for the CDR3 is TGTGCCACCAGCAGTGACCCGACAGGGGGCTCCGAGCAGTACTTC.

The chain is built from TRBV19 and TRBJ2-7; 11 positions agree with TRBD2. Germline trimming cut 5 bases from V and 3 bases from J; bases unmatched to any gene: 15. Germline V gene data show CDR1 as LNHDA and CDR2 as SQIVND (reference sequence). CDR3 length: 18 residues. The CDR3 nucleotides are TGTGCCAGTAGTCCAATCCCTAGCGGGAGGTTCACTAACTACGAGCAGTACTTC. Protein: CASSPIPSGRFTNYEQYF.

V gene TRBV6-5 combines with J gene TRBJ2-2, with 8 bases aligning to TRBD1. In germline, CDR1 is MNHEY, CDR2 SVGAGI. Trimming cost V 8 bases and J 2 bases; bases outside gene matches: 7. The CDR3 is 15 amino acids. CDR3 sequence reads: CASGGQEINTGELFF. The CDR3 nucleotides are TGTGCCAGCGGGGGACAGGAAATCAACACCGGGGAGCTGTTTTTT.

V is TRBV30 and J is TRBJ1-1; TRBD1 might be the D (5 bases). The CDR3 consists of 13 residues. Per the germline V gene, CDR1 is GTSNPN and CDR2 is SVGIG (reference sequence). V dropped 4 bases and J dropped 3 bases, with 12 bases sitting between them. CDR3 loop: CAWTEEGYTEAFF. CDR3 nucleotides: TGTGCCTGGACTGAGGAGGGGTACACTGAAGCTTTCTTT.